This TCR beta chain was found in a study of metastatic and nonmetastatic thyroid tumors. For the study at large: Repertoire comparison spanned blood and tumor or nodule tissue of malignant and benign thyroid patients. Study-level findings and limits: It was reportedly found that TCR beta diversity was significantly higher in malignant thyroid tumors than in benign nodules, a difference seen in both blood and tumor samples.

Germline CDR1 reads SGHAT; CDR2 reads FQDESV (reference sequence). The V gene lost 3 bases and the J gene lost 4 bases, with 18 bases spanning the gap. This CDR3 contains 16 residues. In the source study's methods: Between-group CDR3 differences, defined by clinicopathological status, yielded a distant-metastasis classifier for papillary thyroid cancer. MiXCR reprocessed the PCR reads for TCRdb. In this record, the V and J calls reflect TCRdb's handling and not the investigators' own analysis. The table lists around 5,000 clones, 25% to 30% of them singletons, with 12% to 15% in the top ten. A note on this clone: Its target is not known.

All patients were untreated before thyroid surgery. V and J are TRBV11-1 and TRBJ1-2; possible D gene TRBD1, 6 bases. Specimen: adjacent normal tissue. This sequence originates from a female donor with papillary thyroid cancer or a benign thyroid nodule (not recorded which). Some clones in this sample may be carry-over from other donors' samples. The CDR3 here is CASSFFYRDQFYGYTF. In DNA form, the CDR3 reads TGTGCCAGCAGCTTCTTCTACAGGGACCAATTCTATGGCTACACCTTC. The whole variable domain, filled in from reference TRBV11-1 and TRBJ1-2, reads EAEVAQSPRYKITEKSQAVAFWCDPISGHATLYWYRQILGQGPELLVQFQDESVVDDSQLPKDRFSAERLKGVDSTLKIQPAELGDSAMYLCASSFFYRDQFYGYTFGSGTRLTVV.